One sample yielded the 29 T cell receptor beta chains listed below, sequenced in a study of CD8+ T cells in alopecia areata. RNA extraction and reverse transcription yielded cDNA as sequencing template. The assay was immunoSEQ multiplex PCR, and TCRdb's table has in-frame clones only and misses some. The sample records about 130,000 clones, 49% being singletons. Sequencing was performed on CD8+ T cells sorted from blood, taken at week 0. Receptors were obtained from a human donor with alopecia areata.

Remarks on this clone: Within the sample, other DNA sequences also encode this same CDR3. The J gene is TRBJ1-1, the V gene TRBV5-1; D may be TRBD1 (6 bases). Germline CDR1 reads SGHRS; CDR2 reads YFSETQ. V was cut by 2 bases and J by 0 bases, with 11 bases left in between. This CDR3 comprises 15 residues. Written as DNA, the CDR3 is TGCGCCAGCAGCTTCTCTCAGGGGTTGAACACTGAAGCTTTCTTT. Translation: CASSFSQGLNTEAFF.

The J gene is TRBJ2-6, the V gene TRBV27, with 7 positions matching TRBD1. From germline, CDR1 is MNHEY and CDR2 SMNVEV (reference sequence). This CDR3 comprises 15 residues. J lost 4 bases, V lost 4 bases, and 4 bases had no gene match. CDR3 sequence: CASSWQGEGANVLTF. The CDR3 nucleotides read TGTGCCAGCAGTTGGCAGGGGGAAGGGGCCAACGTCCTGACTTTC.

The chain recombines TRBV5-1 with TRBJ1-1; 11 nucleotides line up with TRBD1. The CDR3 length is 14 residues. Germline assignment: CDR1 SGHRS and CDR2 YFSETQ. Germline trimming cut 4 bases from V and 6 bases from J; bases unmatched to any gene: 5. The CDR3, as DNA: TGCGCCAGCAGCACACCGGGACAGGGGGCTGAAGCTTTCTTT. Its protein is CASSTPGQGAEAFF.

J is TRBJ1-3 and V is TRBV25-1; unclear D gene. The CDR3 is 11 amino acids. The germline V gene has CDR1 MGHDK and CDR2 SYGVNS. Trimming pared 11 bases from V and 1 base from J, leaving 6 bases between. DNA for the CDR3: TGTGCCCACGAATCTGGAAACACCATATATTTT. Amino acid sequence: CAHESGNTIYF.

This clone was detected a few times. V is TRBV9 and J is TRBJ2-5; D possibly uses TRBD1 or TRBD2 (5 bases each). Germline CDR1 SGDLS, CDR2 YYNGEE. This CDR3 is 14 amino acids long. Trimming stripped 3 bases from V and 4 bases from J, with 13 bases between. CDR3 nucleotides: TGTGCCAGCAGCGCGACTGGGGGAATAGAGACCCAGTACTTC. It translates to CASSATGGIETQYF.

The V and J genes are TRBV27 and TRBJ1-4, with D unclear. V gave up 5 bases and J gave up 10 bases, with 17 bases separating them. CDR1 and CDR2 (germline): MNHEY, SMNVEV (reference sequence). This CDR3 is built from 14 residues. The DNA for the CDR3 is TGTGCCAGCAGTCGTAGTCAATTGAAGGGAAAACTGTTTTTT. Protein product: CASSRSQLKGKLFF.

The table lists this clone with a few counts. V usage is TRBV5-4 and J usage is TRBJ1-1; D remains ambiguous. Trimming stripped 4 bases from V and 0 bases from J, with 4 bases between. The CDR3 sequence is 12 residues long. From germline, CDR1 is SGHNT and CDR2 YYREEE (reference sequence). In DNA, the CDR3 is TGTGCCAGCAGCACAATGAACACTGAAGCTTTCTTT. Translating gives CASSTMNTEAFF.

This clone was seen more than once but under ten times. V usage is TRBV7-9 and J usage is TRBJ2-1; the D is unclear. The V gene lost 4 bases and the J gene lost 10 bases, with 8 bases spanning the gap. Germline V gives CDR1 SEHNR, CDR2 FQNEAQ (reference sequence). CDR3 length: 11 amino acids. CDR3 sequence (DNA): TGTGCCAGCAGCTATATGAGGGAGCAGTTCTTC. Encoded protein: CASSYMREQFF.

The chain is built from TRBV6-5 and TRBJ2-3; D gene unclear. There are 14 residues in the CDR3. V was cut by 0 bases and J by 6 bases, with 10 bases left in between. Germline loops: CDR1 MNHEY, CDR2 SVGAGI. CDR3 protein: CASSYSDEADTQYF. DNA for the CDR3: TGTGCCAGCAGTTACTCGGACGAGGCGGATACGCAGTATTTT.

The sample holds a few counts of this clone. The chain carries TRBV2 and TRBJ2-2; D might be TRBD1 or TRBD2, each matching 5 bases. V was cut by 9 bases and J by 1 base, with 15 bases left in between. The CDR3 extends over 15 amino acids. Per the germline V gene, CDR1 is SNHLY and CDR2 is FYNNEI. The CDR3 nucleotides read TGTGCCAGGACCGTGGGACCGTTGAACACCGGGGAGCTGTTTTTT. Translating gives CARTVGPLNTGELFF. Drawing the rest from reference TRBV2 and TRBJ2-2, the complete variable domain is EPEVTQTPSHQVTQMGQEVILRCVPISNHLYFYWYRQILGQKVEFLVSFYNNEISEKSEIFDDQFSVERPDGSNFTLKIRSTKLEDSAMYFCARTVGPLNTGELFFGEGSRLTVL.

V and J are TRBV4-3 and TRBJ2-1; 7 bases align to TRBD2. The CDR3 contains 15 residues. Looked up from germline, CDR1 is LGHNA and CDR2 is YSLEER. V gave up 0 bases and J gave up 9 bases; unmatched junction bases: 8. DNA for the CDR3: TGCGCCAGCAGCCAAGATAGGGCTAGCGGTACTGAGCAGTTCTTC. As protein: CASSQDRASGTEQFF.

In this sample, this clone turned up a few times. The chain carries TRBV7-2 and TRBJ2-1; D perhaps matches TRBD2 (6 bases). Trimming removed 5 bases at V and 3 bases at J, with 17 bases between. CDR3 length: 16 residues. Germline lookup yields CDR1 SGHTA and CDR2 FQGNSA. The CDR3 protein is CASSGFSGGRYNEQFF. The DNA for the CDR3 is TGTGCCAGCAGCGGCTTTTCCGGGGGTCGCTACAATGAGCAGTTCTTC.

The CDR3 sequence: CASSQERTGADGYTF. The CDR3 region has the DNA TGCGCCAGCAGCCAAGAAAGGACAGGGGCGGATGGCTACACCTTC. J is TRBJ1-2 and V is TRBV4-1; 9 nucleotides agree with TRBD1. CDR1 and CDR2 from the germline V gene are MGHRA and YSYEKL. This CDR3 contains 15 residues. Trimming at V came to 0 bases and at J to 6 bases, leaving 5 bases not matched to a gene.

This clone was seen more than once but under ten times. CDR3 loop: CASSPRLEALHYGYTF. The CDR3 DNA follows: TGTGCCAGCAGTCCCCGGTTAGAAGCTCTCCACTATGGCTACACCTTC. The V gene is TRBV27, the J gene TRBJ1-2; D unresolved. V was clipped by 5 bases and J by 3 bases, with 19 bases between them. The CDR3 has 16 amino acids. From germline, CDR1 is MNHEY and CDR2 SMNVEV (reference sequence).

This clone was seen only a few times. The V gene is TRBV5-1, the J gene TRBJ2-4, with TRBD2 identical over 11 bases. This CDR3 has 19 residues. CDR1 and CDR2 from the germline V gene are SGHRS and YFSETQ. The ends lost 1 base at V and 0 bases at J; junction bases unmatched: 9. Here the CDR3 reads CASSLRPSGGTVAKNIQYF. CDR3 nucleotides: TGCGCCAGCAGCTTGCGCCCTAGCGGGGGGACAGTAGCCAAAAACATTCAGTACTTC. Full variable domain (remainder filled in from reference TRBV5-1 and TRBJ2-4): KAGVTQTPRYLIKTRGQQVTLSCSPISGHRSVSWYQQTPGQGLQFLFEYFSETQRNKGNFPGRFSGRQFSNSRSEMNVSTLELGDSALYLCASSLRPSGGTVAKNIQYFGAGTRLSVL.

The chain joins TRBV2 to TRBJ2-7; TRBD1 matches at 7 bases. The germline V gene encodes CDR1 SNHLY and CDR2 FYNNEI. The ends lost 7 bases at V and 2 bases at J; junction bases unmatched: 5. The CDR3 spans 13 residues. The CDR3 sequence is CASIFGTAYEQYF. In DNA, the CDR3 is TGTGCCAGCATTTTTGGGACAGCCTACGAGCAGTACTTC. Looking up the rest from reference TRBV2 and TRBJ2-7 gives the full variable domain: EPEVTQTPSHQVTQMGQEVILRCVPISNHLYFYWYRQILGQKVEFLVSFYNNEISEKSEIFDDQFSVERPDGSNFTLKIRSTKLEDSAMYFCASIFGTAYEQYFGPGTRLTVT.

The chain uses TRBV5-1 and TRBJ2-7; 8 nucleotides agree with TRBD1. Germline V gene sequence: CDR1 SGHRS, CDR2 YFSETQ. V shed 2 bases, J shed 3 bases, and the junction held 4 bases outside the gene matches. The CDR3 runs to 14 residues. CDR3 amino acids: CASSLETGVYEQYF. For the CDR3, the DNA is TGCGCCAGCAGCTTAGAGACAGGGGTCTACGAGCAGTACTTC.

The V call is TRBV4-2, the J call TRBJ2-2; the match to TRBD2 covers 8 bases. CDR3 length equals 14 residues. Germline V gene lookup returns CDR1 LGHNA and CDR2 YNFKEQ. V shed 5 bases and J 7 bases; nucleotides not matched to a gene: 6. The CDR3 coding sequence is TGTGCCAGCAGCGGGGGACTAGAAGTCGGGGAGCTGTTTTTT. This codes for CASSGGLEVGELFF.

The J gene is TRBJ2-7, the V gene TRBV13, with D tentatively TRBD2 (6 bases). The V end lost 6 bases, the J end lost 6 bases, and 9 bases lay between the germline ends. CDR1 is PRHDT and CDR2 is FYEKMQ in the germline V gene (reference sequence). The CDR3 runs 11 residues. Here the CDR3 reads CASSAGIEQYF. CDR3 DNA: TGTGCCAGCAGTGCGGGGATCGAGCAGTACTTC.

The V and J genes are TRBV4-3 and TRBJ2-3; the match to TRBD2 covers 7 bases. Germline CDR1 LGHNA, CDR2 YSLEER. The CDR3 has 18 residues. The V segment lost 0 bases and the J segment 0 bases; nucleotides outside the gene matches: 9. The DNA of the CDR3 is TGCGCCAGCAGCCAAGAACGCCCTGGGGGGGAGAGCACAGATACGCAGTATTTT. This sequence encodes CASSQERPGGESTDTQYF.

This CDR3 is CAVTGGFSYEQYF. The CDR3 DNA reads TGTGCGGTGACAGGGGGCTTTTCCTACGAGCAGTACTTC. J is TRBJ2-7 and V is TRBV30; 10 bases are shared with TRBD1. The CDR3 spans 13 residues. Germline-derived CDR1 and CDR2 are GTSNPN and SVGIG (reference sequence).

This clone was seen once. The sample contains more than one DNA sequence encoding this CDR3. The chain has TRBV27 and TRBJ1-5, with 7 positions matching TRBD1. The CDR3 contains 14 residues. Germline CDR1 reads MNHEY; CDR2 reads SMNVEV (reference sequence). V trimming: 3 bases; J trimming: 1 base; junction bases outside the gene matches: 0. CDR3 bases: TGTGCCAGCAGTTTGACAGGGAGCAATCAGCCCCAGCATTTT. This gives the protein CASSLTGSNQPQHF.

Only one count was recorded for this clone. The genes are TRBV27 and TRBJ1-1, with a tentative D call TRBD1 (5 bases). Trimming removed 2 bases at V and 4 bases at J, with 8 bases between. CDR1 is MNHEY and CDR2 is SMNVEV in the germline V gene (reference sequence). The CDR3 has 13 residues. The CDR3 spells CASSLLTATEAFF. CDR3 nucleotides: TGTGCCAGCAGTTTACTGACAGCCACTGAAGCTTTCTTT.

This clone appeared a few times. The chain links TRBV29-1 to TRBJ2-7; 7 nucleotides align to TRBD1. V trimming: 7 bases; J trimming: 1 base; junction bases outside the gene matches: 7. This CDR3 region has 13 residues. Germline V gives CDR1 SQVTM, CDR2 ANQGSEA. CDR3 in amino acids: CSAFDRVSYEQYF. In DNA, the CDR3 is TGCAGCGCGTTCGACAGGGTATCCTACGAGCAGTACTTC.

The chain employs TRBV4-2 and TRBJ2-1; 7 positions agree with TRBD2. J was trimmed by 13 bases and V by 1 base; bases with no gene match: 7. The CDR3 extends over 13 amino acids. The germline CDR1 and CDR2 sequences are LGHNA and YNFKEQ. The CDR3 region has the DNA TGTGCCAGCAGCCAAGTCCGAGGACTAGTTCAGTTCTTC. It translates to CASSQVRGLVQFF.

The chain carries TRBV7-2 and TRBJ2-1, with 7 bases fitting TRBD2. CDR3 length: 14 amino acids. The J segment lost 7 bases and the V segment lost 1 base, leaving 4 bases of the junction unmatched. Germline V gene data show CDR1 as SGHTA and CDR2 as FQGNSA. CDR3: CASSLGGEGNEQFF. CDR3 DNA: TGTGCCAGCAGCTTAGGCGGGGAGGGTAATGAGCAGTTCTTC.

The chain employs TRBV25-1 and TRBJ2-3; D may match TRBD1 or TRBD2 (5 bases each). Germline V gives CDR1 MGHDK, CDR2 SYGVNS. The CDR3 loop spans 11 amino acids. CDR3 amino acids: CAAGTGDTQYF. CDR3 in DNA: TGTGCAGCTGGGACGGGGGATACGCAGTATTTT.

This chain connects TRBV6-5 to TRBJ2-5; D possibly corresponds to TRBD2 (7 bases). This CDR3 comprises 14 residues. Germline assignment: CDR1 MNHEY and CDR2 SVGAGI. V was shortened by 6 bases and J by 5 bases, with 16 bases between the two germline ends. The CDR3 region has the DNA TGTGCCAGCAGGCAAGGGGGGGTCTGGGAGACCCAGTACTTC. It encodes CASRQGGVWETQYF.

V gene TRBV6-1 combines with J gene TRBJ2-3, with 8 positions matching TRBD1. The V gene's germline CDR1 is MNHNS and CDR2 SASEGT. This CDR3 has 14 residues. With 6 bases clipped from V and 1 base from J, the junction kept 3 bases outside the gene matches. CDR3 amino acids: CASRATGGTDTQYF. In nucleotides, the CDR3 is TGTGCCAGCAGGGCGACAGGGGGCACAGATACGCAGTATTTT.